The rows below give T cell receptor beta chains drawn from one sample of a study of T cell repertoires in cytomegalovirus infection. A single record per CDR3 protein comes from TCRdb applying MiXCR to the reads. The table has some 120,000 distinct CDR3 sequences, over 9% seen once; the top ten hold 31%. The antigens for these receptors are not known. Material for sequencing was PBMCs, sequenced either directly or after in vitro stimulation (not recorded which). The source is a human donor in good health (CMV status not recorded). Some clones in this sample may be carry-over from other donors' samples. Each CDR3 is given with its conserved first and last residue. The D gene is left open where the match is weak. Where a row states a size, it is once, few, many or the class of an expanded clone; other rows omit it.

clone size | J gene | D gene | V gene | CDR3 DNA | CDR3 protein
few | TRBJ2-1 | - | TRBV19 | TGTGCAACGCTGGGTAGGGGGATCACCAATGAGCAGTTCTTC | CATLGRGITNEQFF
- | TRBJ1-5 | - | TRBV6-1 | TGTGCCAGCAGTTGGATGAGCAATCAGCCCCAGCATTTT | CASSWMSNQPQHF
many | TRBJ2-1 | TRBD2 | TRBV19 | TGTGCCAGTAGCACTCATGGGGTAGCGGGAGGGAAGTACAATGAGCAGTTCTTC | CASSTHGVAGGKYNEQFF
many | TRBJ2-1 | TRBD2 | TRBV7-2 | TGTGCCAGCAGCCCTACTAGCGGGAGGCCTGAGCAGTTCTTC | CASSPTSGRPEQFF
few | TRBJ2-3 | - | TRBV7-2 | TGTGCCAGCAGCGCTGCTGGGAGCACAGATACGCAGTATTTT | CASSAAGSTDTQYF
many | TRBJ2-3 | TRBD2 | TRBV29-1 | TGCAGCGGTCGAGGGATTGATACAGGCGGGAGGGCCGGGTATACGCAGTATTTT | CSGRGIDTGGRAGYTQYF
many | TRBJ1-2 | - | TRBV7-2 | TGTGCCAGCAGCTTAGAGGGGCAAGGGGGCTACACCTTC | CASSLEGQGGYTF
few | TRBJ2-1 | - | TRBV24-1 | TGTGCCACCAAGGGGAAGAACGACAATGAGCAGTTCTTC | CATKGKNDNEQFF
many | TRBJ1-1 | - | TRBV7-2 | TGTGCCAGCAGCCCTTGGCCCGGGGGTCCGCTCATCGCTGAAGCTTTCTTT | CASSPWPGGPLIAEAFF
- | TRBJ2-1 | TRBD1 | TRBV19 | TGTGCCAGTAGCTATACAGGGGTAGACAATGAGCAGTTCTTC | CASSYTGVDNEQFF
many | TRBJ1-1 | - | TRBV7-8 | TGTGCCAGCAGCTTAGGTGGGGGCCTAGCTTCTATAGGGGCTTTCTTT | CASSLGGGLASIGAFF
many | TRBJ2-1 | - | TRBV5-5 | TGTGCCAGCAGCCTAAACCTAGGGGTCTGGGAGCAGTTCTTC | CASSLNLGVWEQFF
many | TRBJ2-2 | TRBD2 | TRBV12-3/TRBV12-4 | TGTGCCAGCAACCCGCCGGGACTAGCGGGAGAGGGCGGTTACGCCGGGGAGCTGTTTTTT | CASNPPGLAGEGGYAGELFF
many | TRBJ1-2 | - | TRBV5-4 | TGTGCCAGCAGGTGGGAACGGAACTATGGCTACACCTTC | CASRWERNYGYTF
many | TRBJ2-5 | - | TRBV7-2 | TGTGCCAGCAGCTTATATGGCCCACAAGAGACCCAGTACTTC | CASSLYGPQETQYF
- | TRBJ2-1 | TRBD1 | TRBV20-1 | TGCAGTGCTAGTAAACAGGGGTCGAATGAGCAGTTCTTC | CSASKQGSNEQFF
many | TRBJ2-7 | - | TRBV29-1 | TGCAGCGTCGCAAGGGACCGTTCCTACGAGCAGTACTTC | CSVARDRSYEQYF
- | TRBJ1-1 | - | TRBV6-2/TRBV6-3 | TGTGCCAGCAGTGGACTTAATATGAACACTGAAGCTTTCTTT | CASSGLNMNTEAFF
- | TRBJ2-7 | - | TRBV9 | TGTGCCAGCAGCGTCGCAGGACGGGGCTACGAGCAGTACTTC | CASSVAGRGYEQYF
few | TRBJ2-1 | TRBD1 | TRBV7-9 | TGTGCCAGCAGTTTCCAGGAAGGGACAGGGGTGTACAATGAGCAGTTCTTC | CASSFQEGTGVYNEQFF
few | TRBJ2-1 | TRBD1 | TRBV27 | TGTGCCAGCAGTTCCGGGACAGGGGGCGGGCATGAGCAGTTCTTC | CASSSGTGGGHEQFF
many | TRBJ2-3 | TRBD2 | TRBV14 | TGTGCCAGCAGCCAAATGGTTTGGAGCGGGAGCCCGGCAGATACGCAGTATTTT | CASSQMVWSGSPADTQYF
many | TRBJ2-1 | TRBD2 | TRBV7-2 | TGTGCCAGCAGCACCGGGACTAGCTCCTACAATGAGCAGTTCTTC | CASSTGTSSYNEQFF
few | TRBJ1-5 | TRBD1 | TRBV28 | TGTGCCAGCAGAGTTCAGGGGACAGAGCATCCGCCCCAGCATTTT | CASRVQGTEHPPQHF
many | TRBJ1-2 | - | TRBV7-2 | TGTGCCAGCAGCCCGCGGGTTTACTATGGCTACACCTTC | CASSPRVYYGYTF
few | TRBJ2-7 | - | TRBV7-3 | TGTGCCAGCAGCTTAGGGGCAGGCTACGAGCAGTACTTC | CASSLGAGYEQYF
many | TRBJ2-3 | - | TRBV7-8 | TGTGCCAGCAGCTCGGATCCTTTAGAGACAGATACGCAGTATTTT | CASSSDPLETDTQYF
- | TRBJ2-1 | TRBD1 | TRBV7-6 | TGTGCCAGCAGCATGGGACAGGGCGGGGAGAACTCCTACAATGAGCAGTTCTTC | CASSMGQGGENSYNEQFF